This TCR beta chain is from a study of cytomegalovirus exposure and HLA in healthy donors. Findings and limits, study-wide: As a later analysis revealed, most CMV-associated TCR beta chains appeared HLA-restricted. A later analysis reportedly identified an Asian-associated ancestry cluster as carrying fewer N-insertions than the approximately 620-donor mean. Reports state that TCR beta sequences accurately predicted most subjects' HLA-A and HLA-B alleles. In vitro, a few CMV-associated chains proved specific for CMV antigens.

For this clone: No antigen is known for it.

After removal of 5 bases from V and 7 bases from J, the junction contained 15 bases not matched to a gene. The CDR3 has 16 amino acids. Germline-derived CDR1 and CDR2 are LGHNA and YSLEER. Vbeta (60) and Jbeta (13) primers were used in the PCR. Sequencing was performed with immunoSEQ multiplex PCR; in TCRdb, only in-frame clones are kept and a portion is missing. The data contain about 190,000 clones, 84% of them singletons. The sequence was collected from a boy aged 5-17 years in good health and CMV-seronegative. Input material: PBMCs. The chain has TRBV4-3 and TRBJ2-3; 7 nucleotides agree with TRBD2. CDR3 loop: CASSTQAGPSEYTQYF. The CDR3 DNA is TGCGCCAGCAGCACTCAAGCGGGGCCCAGCGAATATACGCAGTATTTT.